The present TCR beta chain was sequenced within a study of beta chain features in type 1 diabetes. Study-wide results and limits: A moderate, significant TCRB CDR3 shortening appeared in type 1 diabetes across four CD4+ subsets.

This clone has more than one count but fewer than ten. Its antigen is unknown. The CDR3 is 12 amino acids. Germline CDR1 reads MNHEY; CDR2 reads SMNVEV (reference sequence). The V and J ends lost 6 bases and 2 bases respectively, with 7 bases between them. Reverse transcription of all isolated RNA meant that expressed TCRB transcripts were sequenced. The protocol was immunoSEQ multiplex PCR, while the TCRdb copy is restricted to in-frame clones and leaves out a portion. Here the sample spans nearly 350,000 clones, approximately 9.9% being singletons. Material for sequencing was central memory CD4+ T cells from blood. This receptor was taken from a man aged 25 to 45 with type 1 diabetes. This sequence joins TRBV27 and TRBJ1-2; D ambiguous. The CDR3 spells CASRHRNYGYTF. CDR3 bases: TGTGCCAGCAGGCACAGAAACTATGGCTACACCTTC.